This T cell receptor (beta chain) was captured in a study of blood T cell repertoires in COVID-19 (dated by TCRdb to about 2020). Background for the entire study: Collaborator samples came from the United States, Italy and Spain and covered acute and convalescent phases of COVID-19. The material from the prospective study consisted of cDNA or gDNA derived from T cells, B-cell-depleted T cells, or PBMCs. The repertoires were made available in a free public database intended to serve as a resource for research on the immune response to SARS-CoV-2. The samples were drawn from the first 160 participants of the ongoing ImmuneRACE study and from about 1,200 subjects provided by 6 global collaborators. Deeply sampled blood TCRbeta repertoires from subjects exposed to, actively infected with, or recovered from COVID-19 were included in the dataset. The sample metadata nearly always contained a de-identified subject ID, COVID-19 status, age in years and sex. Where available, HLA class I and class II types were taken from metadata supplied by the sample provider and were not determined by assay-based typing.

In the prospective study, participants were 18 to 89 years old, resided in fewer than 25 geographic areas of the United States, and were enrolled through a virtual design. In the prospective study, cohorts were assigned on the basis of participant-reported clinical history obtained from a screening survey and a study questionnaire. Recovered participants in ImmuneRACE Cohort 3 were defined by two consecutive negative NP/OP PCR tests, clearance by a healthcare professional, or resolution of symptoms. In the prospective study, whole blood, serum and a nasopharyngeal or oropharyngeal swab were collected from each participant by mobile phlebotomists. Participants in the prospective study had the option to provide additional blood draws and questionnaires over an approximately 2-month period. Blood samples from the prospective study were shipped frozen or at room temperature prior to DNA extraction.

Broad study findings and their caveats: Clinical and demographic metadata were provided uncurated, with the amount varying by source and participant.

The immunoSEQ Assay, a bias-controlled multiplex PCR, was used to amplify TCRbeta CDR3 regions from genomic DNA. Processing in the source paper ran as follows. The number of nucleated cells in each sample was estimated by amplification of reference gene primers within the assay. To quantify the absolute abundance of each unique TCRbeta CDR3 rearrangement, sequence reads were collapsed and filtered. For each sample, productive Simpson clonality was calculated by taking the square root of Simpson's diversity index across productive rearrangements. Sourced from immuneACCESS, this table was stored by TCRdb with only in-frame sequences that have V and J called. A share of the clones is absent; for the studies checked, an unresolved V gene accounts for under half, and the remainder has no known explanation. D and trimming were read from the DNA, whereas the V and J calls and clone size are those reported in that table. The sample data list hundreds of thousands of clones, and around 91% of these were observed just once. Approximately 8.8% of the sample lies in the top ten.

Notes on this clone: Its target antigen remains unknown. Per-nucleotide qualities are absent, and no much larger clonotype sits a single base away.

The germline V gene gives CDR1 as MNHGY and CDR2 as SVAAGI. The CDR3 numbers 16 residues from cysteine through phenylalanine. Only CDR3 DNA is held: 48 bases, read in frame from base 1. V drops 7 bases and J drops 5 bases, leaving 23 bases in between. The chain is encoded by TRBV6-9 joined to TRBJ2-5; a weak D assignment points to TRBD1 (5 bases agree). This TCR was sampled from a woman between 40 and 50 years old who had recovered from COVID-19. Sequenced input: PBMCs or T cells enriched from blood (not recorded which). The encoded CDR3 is CASTQAPGSQKETQYF. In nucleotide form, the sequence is TGTGCCAGCACCCAAGCTCCAGGGTCCCAAAAGGAGACCCAGTACTTC.